This T cell receptor (beta chain) was found in a study of blood T cell repertoires in COVID-19. On the study more broadly: Samples representing acute and convalescent COVID-19 were sourced from the United States, Italy and Spain.

Recruitment covered 20 to 25 US areas and drew participants whose ages spanned roughly 18 to 95 years. Two consecutive negative NP/OP PCR tests, clearance, or resolved symptoms defined Cohort 3 recovery. Per the original methods: Amplification from reference gene primers served as the basis for estimated nucleated cell counts. Some clones are missing from TCRdb's copy, which holds only in-frame ones; the method was immunoSEQ multiplex PCR. V and J calls and clone size are copied from that table; D and trimming were computed from the DNA. The table lists 300,000 or so clones, roughly 90% of them singletons. This TCR was recovered from a woman between 25 and 40 years old who had recovered from COVID-19. The sequenced sample was PBMCs or T cells enriched from blood (not recorded which).

DNA for the CDR3: TGTGCCAGCTCACCTCAGTCTCTGGGACTAGCGGGGACCACCGGGGAGCTGTTTTTT. Translated: CASSPQSLGLAGTTGELFF. The rearrangement uses TRBV18 and TRBJ2-2; TRBD2 aligns across 13 bases. CDR3 length: 19 residues. Germline trimming cut 3 bases from V and 4 bases from J; bases unmatched to any gene: 11. The V gene's germline CDR1 is KGHSH and CDR2 LQKENI.